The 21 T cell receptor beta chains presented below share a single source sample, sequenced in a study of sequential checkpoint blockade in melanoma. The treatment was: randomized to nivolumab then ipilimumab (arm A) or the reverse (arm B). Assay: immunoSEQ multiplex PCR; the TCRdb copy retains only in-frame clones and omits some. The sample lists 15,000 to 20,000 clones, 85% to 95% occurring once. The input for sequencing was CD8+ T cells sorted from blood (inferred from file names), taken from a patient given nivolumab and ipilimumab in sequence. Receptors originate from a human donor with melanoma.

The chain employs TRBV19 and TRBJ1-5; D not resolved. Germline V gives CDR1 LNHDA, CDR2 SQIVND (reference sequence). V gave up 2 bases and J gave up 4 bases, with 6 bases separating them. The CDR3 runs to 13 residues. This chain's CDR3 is CASSIQANQPQHF. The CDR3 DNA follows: TGTGCCAGTAGTATACAGGCTAATCAGCCCCAGCATTTT.

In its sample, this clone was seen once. The CDR3 nucleotides read TGCAGCGTTGGGACAGTATCCTACGAGCAGTACTTC. As protein: CSVGTVSYEQYF. This chain uses TRBV29-1 with TRBJ2-7, with a possible D match to TRBD1 (6 bases). The CDR3 has 12 residues. Per the germline V gene, CDR1 is SQVTM and CDR2 is ANQGSEA. V was cut by 4 bases and J by 1 base, with 8 bases left in between.

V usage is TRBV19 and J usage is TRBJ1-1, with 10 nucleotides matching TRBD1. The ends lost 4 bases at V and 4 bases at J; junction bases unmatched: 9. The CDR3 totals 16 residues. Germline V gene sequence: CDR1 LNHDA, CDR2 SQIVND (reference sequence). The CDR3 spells CASSRRTGGEGTEAFF. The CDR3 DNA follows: TGTGCCAGTAGTAGGCGGACAGGGGGGGAGGGCACTGAAGCTTTCTTT.

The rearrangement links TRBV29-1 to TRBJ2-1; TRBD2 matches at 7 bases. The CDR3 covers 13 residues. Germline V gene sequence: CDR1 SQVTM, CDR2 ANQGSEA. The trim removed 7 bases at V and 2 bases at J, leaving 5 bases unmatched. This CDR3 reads CSATSATYNEQFF. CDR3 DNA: TGCAGCGCCACTAGCGCGACCTACAATGAGCAGTTCTTC.

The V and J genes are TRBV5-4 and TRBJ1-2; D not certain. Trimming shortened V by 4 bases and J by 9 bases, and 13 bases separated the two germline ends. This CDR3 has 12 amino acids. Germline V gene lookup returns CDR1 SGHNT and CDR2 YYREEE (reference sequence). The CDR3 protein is CASSPAGISYTF. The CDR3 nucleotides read TGTGCCAGCAGCCCGGCGGGGATAAGCTACACCTTC.

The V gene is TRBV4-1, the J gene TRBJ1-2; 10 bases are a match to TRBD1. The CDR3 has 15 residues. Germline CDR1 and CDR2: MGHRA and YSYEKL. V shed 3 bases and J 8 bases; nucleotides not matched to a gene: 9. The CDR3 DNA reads TGCGCCAGCAGCCAGAGACAGGGGGCGGACTTCGGCTACACCTTC. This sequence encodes CASSQRQGADFGYTF.

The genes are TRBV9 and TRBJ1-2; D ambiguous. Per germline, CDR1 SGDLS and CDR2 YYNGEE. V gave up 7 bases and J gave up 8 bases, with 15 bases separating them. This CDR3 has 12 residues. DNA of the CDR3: TGTGCCAGCCACGGGTCTGCTGAAGGCTACACCTTC. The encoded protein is CASHGSAEGYTF.

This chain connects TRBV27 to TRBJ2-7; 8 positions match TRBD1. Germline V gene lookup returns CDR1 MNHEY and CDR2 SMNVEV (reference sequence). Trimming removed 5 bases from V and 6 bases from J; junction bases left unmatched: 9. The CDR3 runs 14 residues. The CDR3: CASSPRTGRAEQYV. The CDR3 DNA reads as TGTGCCAGCAGTCCGAGGACAGGGCGGGCCGAGCAGTACGTC.

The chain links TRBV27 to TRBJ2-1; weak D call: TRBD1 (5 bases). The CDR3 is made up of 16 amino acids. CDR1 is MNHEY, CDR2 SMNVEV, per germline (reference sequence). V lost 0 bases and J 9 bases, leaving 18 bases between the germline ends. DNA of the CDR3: TGTGCCAGCAGTTTATCGATAAAGGTAGGGGTAGTTGAGCAGTTCTTC. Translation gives CASSLSIKVGVVEQFF.

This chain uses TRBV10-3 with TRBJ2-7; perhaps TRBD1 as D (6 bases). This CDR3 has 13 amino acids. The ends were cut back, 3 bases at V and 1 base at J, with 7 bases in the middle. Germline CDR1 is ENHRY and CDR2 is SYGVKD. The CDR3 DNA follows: TGTGCCATCAGTGAAGGACAGTCCTACGAGCAGTACGTC. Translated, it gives CAISEGQSYEQYV.

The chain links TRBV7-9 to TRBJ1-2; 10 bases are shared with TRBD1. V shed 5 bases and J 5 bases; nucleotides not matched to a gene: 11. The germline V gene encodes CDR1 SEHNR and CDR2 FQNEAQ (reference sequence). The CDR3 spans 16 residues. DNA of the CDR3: TGTGCCAGCAGCGCCGGGACAGGGGCAGCGGTTTATGGCTACACCTTC. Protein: CASSAGTGAAVYGYTF. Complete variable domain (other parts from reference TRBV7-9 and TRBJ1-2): DTGVSQNPRHKITKRGQNVTFRCDPISEHNRLYWYRQTLGQGPEFLTYFQNEAQLEKSRLLSDRFSAERPKGSFSTLEIQRTEQGDSAMYLCASSAGTGAAVYGYTFGSGTRLTVV.

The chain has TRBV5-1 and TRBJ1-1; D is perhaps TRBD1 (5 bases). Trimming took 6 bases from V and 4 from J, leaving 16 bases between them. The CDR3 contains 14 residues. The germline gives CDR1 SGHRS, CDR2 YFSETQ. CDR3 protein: CASTPDPGITEAFF. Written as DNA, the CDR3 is TGCGCCAGCACCCCGGACCCAGGGATCACTGAAGCTTTCTTT.

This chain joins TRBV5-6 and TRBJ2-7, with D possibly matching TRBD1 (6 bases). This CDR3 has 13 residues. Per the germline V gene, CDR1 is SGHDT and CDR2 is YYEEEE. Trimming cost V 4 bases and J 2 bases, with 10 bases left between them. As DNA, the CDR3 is TGTGCCAGCAGCATTGGACAGACCTACGAGCAGTACGTC. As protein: CASSIGQTYEQYV.

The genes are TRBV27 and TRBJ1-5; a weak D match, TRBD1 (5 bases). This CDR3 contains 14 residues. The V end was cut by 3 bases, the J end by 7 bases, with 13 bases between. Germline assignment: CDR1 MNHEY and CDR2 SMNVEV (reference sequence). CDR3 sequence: CASSFSGGDQPQHF. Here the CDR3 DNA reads TGTGCCAGCAGTTTTTCGGGAGGGGACCAGCCCCAGCATTTT.

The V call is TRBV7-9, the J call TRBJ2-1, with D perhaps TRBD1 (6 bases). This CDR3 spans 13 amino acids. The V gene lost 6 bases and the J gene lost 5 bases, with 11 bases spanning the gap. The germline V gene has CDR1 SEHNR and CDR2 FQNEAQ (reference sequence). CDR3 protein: CASSSTGHNEQFF. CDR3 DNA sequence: TGTGCCAGCAGTTCGACAGGCCACAATGAGCAGTTCTTC.

The CDR3 here is CASSVGSRVGYGYTF. In DNA form, the CDR3 reads TGTGCCAGCAGCGTAGGGAGCAGGGTAGGCTATGGCTACACCTTC. This chain links TRBV9 with TRBJ1-2, with D perhaps TRBD1 (5 bases). Per the germline V gene, CDR1 is SGDLS and CDR2 is YYNGEE. The CDR3 runs 15 residues. Trimming shortened V by 0 bases and J by 4 bases, and 13 bases separated the two germline ends.

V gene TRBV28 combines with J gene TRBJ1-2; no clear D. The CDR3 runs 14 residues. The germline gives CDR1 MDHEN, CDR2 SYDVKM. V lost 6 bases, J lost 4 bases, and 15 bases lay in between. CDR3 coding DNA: TGTGCCAGCAGCCTCCCCACAGAGACCTATGGCTACACCTTC. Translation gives CASSLPTETYGYTF.

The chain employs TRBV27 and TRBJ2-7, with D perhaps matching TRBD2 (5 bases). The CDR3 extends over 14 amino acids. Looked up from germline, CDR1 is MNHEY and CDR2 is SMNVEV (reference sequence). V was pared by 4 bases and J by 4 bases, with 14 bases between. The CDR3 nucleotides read TGTGCCAGCAGTTCGGTTACTAGATTATACGAGCAGTACTTC. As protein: CASSSVTRLYEQYF.

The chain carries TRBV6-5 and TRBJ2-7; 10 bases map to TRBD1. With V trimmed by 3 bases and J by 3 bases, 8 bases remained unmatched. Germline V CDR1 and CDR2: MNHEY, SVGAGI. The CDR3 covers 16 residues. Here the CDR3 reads CASSYFGTGVNYEQYF. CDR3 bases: TGTGCCAGCAGTTATTTCGGGACAGGGGTTAACTACGAGCAGTACTTC.

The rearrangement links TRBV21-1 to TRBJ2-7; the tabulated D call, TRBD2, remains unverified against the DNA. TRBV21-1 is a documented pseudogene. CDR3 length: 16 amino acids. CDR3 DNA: TGTGCCAGCAGCAAAGAGGGCGGGAGGGAGACTTACGAGCAGTACTTC. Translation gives CASSKEGGRETYEQYF.

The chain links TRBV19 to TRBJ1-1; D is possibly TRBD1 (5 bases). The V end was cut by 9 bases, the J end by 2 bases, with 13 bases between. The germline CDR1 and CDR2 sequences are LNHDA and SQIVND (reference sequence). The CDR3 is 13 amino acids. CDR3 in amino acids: CASRAGPNTEAFF. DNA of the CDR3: TGTGCCAGCAGGGCGGGGCCTAACACTGAAGCTTTCTTT.